This TCR beta chain was observed in a study of identical twins (dated by TCRdb to the mid-2010s). With regard to the full study: To test whether fetal clonotypes persist, the study used deep sequencing on TCR alpha and beta repertoires from monozygotic twins, unrelated adults of various ages, and cord blood. To rule out contamination, the twin experiments were replicated at different times with different library preparation protocols.

Libraries were made using 5' RACE. TCRdb records Illumina HiSeq 2000 as the sequencer. Template switching added a universal primer binding site, and the final cDNA carried a unique molecular identifier that allowed TCR cDNA molecules to be counted accurately. First-strand cDNA for TCR alpha and beta chains was synthesized from specific primers in the conserved constant-segment region. To control for contamination, each cDNA library was double barcoded with a SMART-Mk sample barcode plus Illumina barcodes. TruSeq adapter sequences along with Illumina sample barcodes were introduced in two successive PCR steps. TCR alpha and beta cDNA libraries were sequenced on the Illumina HiSeq platform with custom primers. The study's own analysis went as follows. MiGEC processed the raw reads to extract unique molecular identifiers, while MiXCR was used to determine the CDR3 positions. Recombination models were inferred per individual with the repgenHMM and IGoR tools using an EM algorithm. Shared clonotype analysis was performed with the tcR package in R, normalizing sharing by the product of cloneset sizes. Out-of-frame nonproductive sequences were analyzed to study raw recombination free of thymic and clonal selection effects. The public reads were run again by TCRdb, first through fastp at Q25 and then through MiXCR, and only productive beta chains were kept. Records with the same CDR3 protein are collapsed into one entry carrying the most frequent genes and DNA. These V and J calls originate from TCRdb's pipeline instead of the authors' own analysis. The sample records roughly 720,000 distinct CDR3 sequences, 15% to 20% of which are singletons. The ten largest make up approximately 14% of the sample.

Concerning this clonotype itself: Its antigen is still unknown. Base-call qualities are not available, and no considerably larger clone is one nucleotide away.

General findings and caveats noted by the study authors: Excess twin sharing in beta out-of-frame sequences was weaker because fewer shared sequences lowered the signal-to-noise ratio. Recombination models systematically underestimated out-of-frame TCR alpha sharing in monozygotic twins but agreed with sharing between unrelated individuals. Conclusions relied on cross-sectional statistical analysis, since the same donors could not be followed over many years. Abundant cord blood beta clonotypes had fewer insertions, young adult naive repertoires showed a similar but weaker trend, and memory repertoires showed no such trend. Compared with coincidental sharing between unrelated individuals, an excess of low generation-probability sequences was observed among out-of-frame TCR alpha sequences shared between twins. Invariant T cells such as MAIT and iNKT could partly confound zero-insertion analyses, though diverse VJ usage argued against this for most clonotypes.

The CDR1 and CDR2 encoded by the germline V gene are SGHTA and FQGNSA. Inclusive of the bounding cysteine and phenylalanine, the CDR3 is 15 residues long. Left in the record is the CDR3 DNA by itself, 45 bases read in frame from the first base. V is pruned by 5 bases and J by 7 bases, leaving 11 bases of the junction without a gene match. All donors were healthy Caucasians. The twin cohort consisted of three pairs of female monozygotic twins, all aged roughly 18 to 29 years. Peripheral blood mononuclear cells were the source from which RNA for the TCR libraries was isolated. This sample also appeared in a second study, on T cells expressing NK-cell markers. As described in the second report: Three sorted T-cell subsets (CD3+CD56+NKG2C+, CD3+CD56+NKG2C- and CD3+CD56-NKG2C+) from about 8 donors had their TCR beta-chain repertoires profiled. Among the eight sequenced donors, seven were HCMV-seropositive and one was HCMV-seronegative. In several experiments an anti-gammadeltaTCR antibody was added to restrict sorting to alphabetaTCR-expressing T cells. For roughly six donors, the dominant CD3+CD56+NKG2C+ clonotypes were among the top 10 CD8+ clonotypes and accounted for roughly 1.0-8% of CD8+ T cells. Those dominant clonotypes were again the most abundant among CD3+CD56-NKG2C+ cells in a few donors, at about 25-65%. Whether the expanded NKG2C-expressing T cell clones were specific for HCMV antigens was left unclear. The study sequenced eight donors, all healthy volunteers chosen at random: three men and five women. To determine HCMV serostatus, a commercial ELISA kit was used to detect HCMV-specific IgG in serum. Bulk peripheral blood T-cell repertoires were additionally sequenced from unsorted PBMC for over 5 donors. Reads were demultiplexed and grouped by UMI with MIGEC, and clonotypes were assembled and quantified with MiTCR. To exclude erroneous sequences, only TCR cDNA sequences supported by at least two reads were retained. The tcR package was used for downstream repertoire analysis, with clonotypes matched between fractions based on CDR3 nucleotide sequence plus V segment. Antigen specificity was annotated against VDJdb with VDJmatch, allowing one amino acid substitution in CDR3.

The TCR originated in a woman aged 18-30 years in good health. The chain joins TRBV7-2 to TRBJ2-1; TRBD2 lines up with 7 middle nucleotides. Material for sequencing was PBMCs. The CDR3 protein sequence reads: CASSRPGTMKNEQFF. The nucleotide sequence reads as follows: TGTGCCAGCAGCCGCCCGGGGACTATGAAAAATGAGCAGTTCTTC.